This T cell receptor (beta chain) was captured by sequencing in a study of post-analysis software for immune sequencing data (dated by TCRdb to the mid-2010s). At the level of the whole study: Relapsing-remitting, secondary progressive and progressive-relapsing multiple sclerosis were recorded as disease courses, and subtype annotation was lacking for some patients. The multiple sclerosis patient repertoires were compared with about a dozen previously published healthy control repertoires from donors aged roughly 6 to 27 years. A subset of samples was prepared in parallel using single-end sample barcoding, then pooled and co-amplified after Illumina adapter ligation.

The library was made by PCR. The sample was run on an Illumina HiSeq 2500. Unique molecular identifiers were incorporated into TCR beta cDNA libraries to reduce PCR and sequencing biases. Approximately 500,000 cDNA molecules were obtained for every 1 to 10 million input T cells, so each molecule roughly corresponded to one T cell. The same protocol used for the earlier healthy control dataset was applied to prepare and sequence the patient libraries. Within a given batch, samples were prepared together, multiplexed and sequenced on the same HiSeq lane. On the study's bioinformatics: Raw barcoded reads were processed with MIGEC, and single-read molecular identifier groups were discarded before consensus assembly and CDR3 extraction. Clonotype tables were post-analysed with VDJtools, normalizing diversity by down-sampling all datasets to the smallest sample size. Repertoire overlap clustering matched CDR3 amino acid but not nucleotide sequences to correct batch-related cross-sample contamination. TCRdb reanalyzed the raw reads on its own, using fastp at Q25 for trimming and MiXCR for clone calling, and kept in-frame beta chains. Rows with a matching CDR3 protein are joined into one entry that keeps the most common DNA and genes. The V and J calls come from TCRdb's annotation, not from the publication. A total of 820,000 or so distinct CDR3 sequences appear in this sample, around 50% of them only once. Roughly 4.4% of the sample is taken by the ten largest.

What the study reported, not specific to this receptor: Significantly higher frequencies in patients than in controls were found for roughly 5 TRBV segments, including TRBV5-6, TRBV5-1 and TRBV20-1. The control group was slightly older than the multiple sclerosis patient group. Strong co-clustering of samples prepared in the same batch was shown by direct clustering with F measure, prompting a batch-effect correction. Normalized Chao1 diversity was significantly lower in multiple sclerosis patients than controls, suggesting substantial peripheral T-cell clonal expansion.

The CDR3 runs 18 residues from the cysteine to the phenylalanine. Only CDR3 DNA remains: 54 bases, in frame from the first base. Germline trimming amounts to 0 bases on V and 5 bases on J, with 14 as the count of junction bases outside the gene matches. For CDR1 and CDR2, the germline V gene lists MGHRA and YSYEKL. TCR beta repertoires were profiled from peripheral blood of over 10 young patients with multiple sclerosis to demonstrate the VDJtools post-analysis software. The patients with multiple sclerosis were children and adolescents between roughly 6 and 15 years of age. About this clonotype: Its antigen is still unknown. No base quality information exists; no much larger clone differs at one position.

In this chain, TRBV4-1 is recombined with TRBJ2-7; 9 middle bases align to TRBD2. What was sequenced was blood. This TCR came from a girl aged 5 to 17 with multiple sclerosis. The DNA sequence follows: TGCGCCAGCAGCCAAGATGGGGTAGGCGGGGGGGCTCTTAACGAGCAGTACTTC. The encoded protein is CASSQDGVGGGALNEQYF.